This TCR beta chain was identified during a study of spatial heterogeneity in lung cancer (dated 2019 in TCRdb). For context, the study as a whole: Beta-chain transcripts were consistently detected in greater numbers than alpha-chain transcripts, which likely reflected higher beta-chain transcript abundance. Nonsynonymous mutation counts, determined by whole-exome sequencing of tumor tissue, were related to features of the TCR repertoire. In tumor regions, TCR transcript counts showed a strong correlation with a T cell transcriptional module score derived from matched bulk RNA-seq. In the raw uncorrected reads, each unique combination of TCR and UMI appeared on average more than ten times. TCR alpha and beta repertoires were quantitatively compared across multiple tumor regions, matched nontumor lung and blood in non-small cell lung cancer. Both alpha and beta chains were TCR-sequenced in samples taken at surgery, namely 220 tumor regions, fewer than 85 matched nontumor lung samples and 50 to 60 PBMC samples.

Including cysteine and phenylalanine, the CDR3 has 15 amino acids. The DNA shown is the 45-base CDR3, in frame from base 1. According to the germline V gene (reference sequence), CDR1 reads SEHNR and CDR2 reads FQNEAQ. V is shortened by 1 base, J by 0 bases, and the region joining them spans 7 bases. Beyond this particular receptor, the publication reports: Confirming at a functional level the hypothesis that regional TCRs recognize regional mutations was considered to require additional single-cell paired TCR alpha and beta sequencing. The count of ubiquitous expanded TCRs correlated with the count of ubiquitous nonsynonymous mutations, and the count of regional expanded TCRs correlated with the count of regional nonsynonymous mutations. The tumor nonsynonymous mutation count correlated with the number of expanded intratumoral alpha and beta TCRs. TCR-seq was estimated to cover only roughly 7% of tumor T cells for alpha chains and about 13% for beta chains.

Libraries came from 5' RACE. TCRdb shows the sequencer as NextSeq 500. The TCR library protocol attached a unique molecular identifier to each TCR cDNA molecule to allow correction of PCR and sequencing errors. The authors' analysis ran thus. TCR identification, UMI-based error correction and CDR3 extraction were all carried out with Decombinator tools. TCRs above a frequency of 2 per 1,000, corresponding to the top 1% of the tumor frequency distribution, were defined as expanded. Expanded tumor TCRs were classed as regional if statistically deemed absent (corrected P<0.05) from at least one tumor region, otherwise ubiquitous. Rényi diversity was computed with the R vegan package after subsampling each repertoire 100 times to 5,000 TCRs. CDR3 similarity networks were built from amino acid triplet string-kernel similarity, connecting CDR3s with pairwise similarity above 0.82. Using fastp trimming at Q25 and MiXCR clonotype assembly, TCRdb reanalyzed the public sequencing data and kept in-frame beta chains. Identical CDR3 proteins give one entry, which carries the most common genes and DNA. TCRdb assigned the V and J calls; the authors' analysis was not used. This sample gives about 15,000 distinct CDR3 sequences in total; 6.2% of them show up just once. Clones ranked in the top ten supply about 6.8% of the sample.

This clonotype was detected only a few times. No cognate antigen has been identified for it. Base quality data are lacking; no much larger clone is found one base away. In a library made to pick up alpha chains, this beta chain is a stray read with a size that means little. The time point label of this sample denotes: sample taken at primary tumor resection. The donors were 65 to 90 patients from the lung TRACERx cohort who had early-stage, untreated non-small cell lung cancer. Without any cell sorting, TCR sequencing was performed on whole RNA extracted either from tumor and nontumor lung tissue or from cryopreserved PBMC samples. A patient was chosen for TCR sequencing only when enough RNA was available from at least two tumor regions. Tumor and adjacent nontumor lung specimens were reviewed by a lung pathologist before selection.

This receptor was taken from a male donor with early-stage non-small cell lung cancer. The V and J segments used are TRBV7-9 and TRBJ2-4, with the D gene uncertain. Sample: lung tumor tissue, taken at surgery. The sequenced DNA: TGTGCCAGCAGCTTAGATGGTGTAGCCAAAAACATTCAGTACTTC. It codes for CASSLDGVAKNIQYF.